Detailed here is one T cell receptor (beta chain). The J segment lost 7 bases and the V segment lost 6 bases, leaving 15 bases of the junction unmatched. CDR1 and CDR2 (germline): LNHDA, SQIVND (reference sequence). CDR3 size: 15 residues. This sample was taken from a study of blood T cell repertoires in COVID-19. Across the study: Samples came from the United States, Italy and Spain, spanning acute and convalescent COVID-19. PBMCs, B-cell-depleted T cells, or T cells were the source of the cDNA or gDNA that made up the material.

As processed by the authors: Reference gene primer amplification gave estimated nucleated cell counts. The protocol was immunoSEQ multiplex PCR, while the TCRdb copy is restricted to in-frame clones and leaves out a portion. The V and J calls and clone size are taken from that table; D and trimming were inferred from the DNA. This sample yields 130,000 to 150,000 clones, of which approximately 90% are seen a single time; 3.5% to 4.5% belongs to the top ten. This TCR came from a woman in her forties who had been exposed to COVID-19. The chain uses TRBV19 and TRBJ2-7, with 7 bases aligning to TRBD1. Sequencing was performed on PBMCs or T cells enriched from blood (not recorded which). The CDR3 region is CASSPVTGVVGEQYF. CDR3 in DNA: TGTGCCAGTAGCCCAGTAACAGGGGTGGTTGGTGAGCAGTACTTC.